This paragraph reports one TCR beta chain. The data were taken from a study of cytomegalovirus exposure and HLA in healthy donors. Assay: immunoSEQ multiplex PCR; the TCRdb copy retains only in-frame clones and omits some. The data show about 44,000 clones, under 95% seen once. Per the germline V gene, CDR1 is MDHEN and CDR2 is SYDVKM. With 3 bases removed from V and 6 bases from J, the gap between germline ends came to 14 bases. The CDR3 runs 14 residues. The chain recombines TRBV28 with TRBJ1-2, with D unresolved. The sequence came from a woman aged 18 to 35 in good health and CMV-seronegative. Material: PBMCs. In DNA, the CDR3 is TGTGCCAGCAGTTTGTATGAGGGAACGGATGGCTACACCTTC. Its protein product is CASSLYEGTDGYTF.